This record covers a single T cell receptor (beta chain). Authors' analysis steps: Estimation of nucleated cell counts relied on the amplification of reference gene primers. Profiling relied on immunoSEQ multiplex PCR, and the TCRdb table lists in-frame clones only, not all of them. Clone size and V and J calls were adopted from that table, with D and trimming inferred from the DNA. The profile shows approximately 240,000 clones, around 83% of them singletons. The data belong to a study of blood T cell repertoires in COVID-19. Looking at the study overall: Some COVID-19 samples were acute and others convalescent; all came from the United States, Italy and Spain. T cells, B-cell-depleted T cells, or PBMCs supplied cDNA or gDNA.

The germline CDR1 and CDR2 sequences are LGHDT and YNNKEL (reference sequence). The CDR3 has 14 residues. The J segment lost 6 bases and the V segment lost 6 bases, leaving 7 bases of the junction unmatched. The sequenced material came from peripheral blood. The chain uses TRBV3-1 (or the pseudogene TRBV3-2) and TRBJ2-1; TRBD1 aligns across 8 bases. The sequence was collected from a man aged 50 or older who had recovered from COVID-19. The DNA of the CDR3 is TGTGCCAGCAGACAACAGGGGGTCGGCAATGAGCAGTTCTTC. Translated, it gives CASRQQGVGNEQFF.